This entry concerns a single T cell receptor (beta chain). The antigen is unknown. Amplification used 60 Vbeta primers and 13 Jbeta primers. TCRdb's table, derived via immunoSEQ multiplex PCR, lists solely in-frame clones and lacks some. The sample has around 200,000 clones, around 80% seen once. The germline V gene encodes CDR1 MNHEY and CDR2 SVGAGI. The V end was cut by 0 bases, the J end by 8 bases, with 11 bases between. The CDR3 spans 14 residues. The data were obtained in a study of cytomegalovirus exposure and HLA in healthy donors. Turning to the study itself: A previous analysis identified 90 million to 140 million unique TCR beta sequences derived from roughly 180 million T cells. General study findings and limits: Certain indistinguishable V segments, among them TRBV6-2 and TRBV6-3, were excluded. Donors were assumed by presence/absence analyses to have roughly uniform sequencing depth. About 87% or about 30% of the time was how often most TCR beta V segments were productive, according to an earlier analysis.

The receptor's source is a man aged 40-49 years in good health and CMV-seropositive. V usage is TRBV6-5 and J usage is TRBJ2-4; TRBD1 might be the D (5 bases). Material: PBMCs. As DNA, the CDR3 is TGTGCCAGCAGTTACTCGGTTTCCAGGGACATTCAGTACTTC. Protein product: CASSYSVSRDIQYF.